Listed below are T cell receptor beta chains from one sample, sequenced in a study of blood T cell repertoires in COVID-19. Generated by immunoSEQ multiplex PCR, the TCRdb table keeps only in-frame clones and is missing some. The sample shows about 200,000 clones, 80% to 90% of them seen only once. The source material was peripheral blood. The receptors originated from a man older than 75 with acute or convalescent COVID-19. CDR3s include the opening cysteine and the closing phenylalanine or tryptophan. Each record gives: V gene, clone size, CDR3 protein. Expanded clones are given a class, and other clones once, few, many or no size at all.

TRBV5-1	.	CASSFLEDTQYF
TRBV3-1/TRBV3-2	.	CASSQVGGFSGNEQFF
TRBV5-6	.	CASSPPGDF
TRBV13	.	CASSSGQGARVGYTF
TRBV4-2	once	CASSPGGNRGQETQYF
TRBV29-1	.	CSVEQGQGKGYTF
TRBV7-2	.	CASSPQARGKRRRETQYF
TRBV7-9	.	CASSLTRGNTGELFF
TRBV7-2	.	CASSLSGILRPDTQYF
TRBV9	.	CASSVELAGGGATDTQYF
TRBV4-3	once	CASSPRVLARDLLNEQFF
TRBV2	.	CASRLAGGFDEQFF
TRBV4-3	medium-sized	CASSQTSTAGYTF
TRBV18	.	CASSPPGTSGTYEQYF
TRBV3-1/TRBV3-2	.	CASSQGTSGTNEQFF
TRBV9	.	CASTPGSSTYEQYF
TRBV27	.	CASSATSGGSYNEQFF
TRBV5-5	.	CASSLEERNQPQHF
TRBV6-6	.	CASKSSGSRNEQFF
TRBV5-1	.	CASSVSPNTEAFF
TRBV7-9	.	CASTADGRGSLLHF
TRBV3-1/TRBV3-2	.	CASSPGQVGAFF
TRBV6-1	.	CASSEATGTYNEQFF
TRBV7-3	.	CASSLNRGNTIYF
TRBV28	.	CASNLAGASYEQYF
TRBV5-1	.	CASTLTSGINNEQFF
TRBV7-8	.	CASKFGDLPSGTQYF
TRBV12-3/TRBV12-4	.	CASRGTGVSPLHF
TRBV7-9	.	CASSLGTGAFEQYF
TRBV18	.	CASSPVGTGFKNEQFF
TRBV30	.	CAWSVLVTGELFF
TRBV24-1	.	CATSDRAGGAYNEQFF
TRBV27	.	CASRTGTAIEQYF
TRBV11-2	.	CASSLAPDSRLTYEQYF
TRBV20-1	.	CSASHGINQPQHF
TRBV7-3	.	CASSPSGNTEAFF
TRBV25-1	.	CASSSPGNSEAFF
TRBV19	.	CASSIFGSGYNEQFF
TRBV2	.	CANLMSESGEQYF
TRBV4-3	.	CASSQDYQDRGGELFF
TRBV11-2	.	CASRVISFNEQFF
TRBV2	.	CASSGQGYYGYTF
TRBV11-2	once	CASSLREGAGVNEQFF